This TCR beta chain was sequenced during a study of T cells in Graves' hyperthyroidism and ophthalmopathy. Study-wide context: Peripheral blood was secured at the point of initial diagnosis, before any treatment.

Germline loops: CDR1 MNHEY, CDR2 SMNVEV (reference sequence). The germline V and J ends were trimmed by 5 bases and 1 base, with 8 bases remaining between them. CDR3 size: 13 residues. From RNA transcripts, TCR beta CDR3 regions were amplified. TCR CDR3 underwent first-round RT-PCR with the HTBI primer set. TCRdb passed the multiplex PCR reads through MiXCR, listing each CDR3 protein once. The sample yields roughly 400,000 distinct CDR3 sequences, more than 15% seen once. This clonotype was counted many times. Patients were aged 18 to 65, had disease duration under 2 months, and had newly diagnosed hyperthyroidism.

This clonotype was sampled from a woman under 30 with Graves' hyperthyroidism that later progressed to Graves' ophthalmopathy. The chain uses TRBV27 and TRBJ1-1, with unresolved D. Sequenced: blood. The CDR3 sequence: CASSEGSNTEAFF. Here the CDR3 DNA reads TGTGCCAGCAGTGAGGGTTCGAACACTGAAGCTTTCTTT.